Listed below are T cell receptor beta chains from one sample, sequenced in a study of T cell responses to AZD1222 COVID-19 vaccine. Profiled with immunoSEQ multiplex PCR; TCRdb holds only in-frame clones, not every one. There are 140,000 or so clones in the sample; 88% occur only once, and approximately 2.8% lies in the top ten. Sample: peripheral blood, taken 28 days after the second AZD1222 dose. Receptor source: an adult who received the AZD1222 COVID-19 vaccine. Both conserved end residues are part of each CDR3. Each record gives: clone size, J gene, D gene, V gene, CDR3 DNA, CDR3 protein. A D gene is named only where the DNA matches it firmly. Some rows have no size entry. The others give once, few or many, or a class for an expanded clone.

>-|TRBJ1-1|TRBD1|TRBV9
TGTGCCAGCAGCGGGAAGACAGGGCACACTGAAGCTTTCTTT
CASSGKTGHTEAFF
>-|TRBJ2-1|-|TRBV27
TGTGCCAGCAGTTTAGGGTACAGGTACAATGAGCAGTTCTTC
CASSLGYRYNEQFF
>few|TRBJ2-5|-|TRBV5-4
TGTGCCAGCAGCTTGGACGGACTAGAGGGGGGGGAGACCCAGTACTTC
CASSLDGLEGGETQYF
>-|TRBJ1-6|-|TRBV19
TGTGCCAGTAGTTCCTCAAATGAGGGGACCCTCCACTTT
CASSSSNEGTLHF
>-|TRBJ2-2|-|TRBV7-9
TGTGCCAGCAGGGCCCCCTTCCGGTTAGACACCGGGGAGCTGTTTTTT
CASRAPFRLDTGELFF
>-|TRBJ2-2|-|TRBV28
TGTGCCAGCAGTTCCGCCCGCCCATACACCGGGGAGCTGTTTTTT
CASSSARPYTGELFF
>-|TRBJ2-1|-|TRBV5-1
TGCGCCAGCAGCTTTCTGGACCCTAACTACAATGAGCAGTTCTTC
CASSFLDPNYNEQFF
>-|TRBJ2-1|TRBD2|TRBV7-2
TGTGCCAGCAGCGCAATCGGACTAGACTCCTACAATGAGCAGTTCTTC
CASSAIGLDSYNEQFF
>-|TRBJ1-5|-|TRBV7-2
TGTGCCAGCAGCTTAGCGGTGACACGCAATCAGCCCCAGCATTTT
CASSLAVTRNQPQHF
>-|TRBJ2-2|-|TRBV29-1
TGCAGCGTCCAGGGACAATTCGGCGGGGAGCTGTTTTTT
CSVQGQFGGELFF
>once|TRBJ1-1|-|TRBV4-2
TGTGCCAGCAGCCCCGACCCGGGAAGAACCACTGAAGCTTTCTTT
CASSPDPGRTTEAFF
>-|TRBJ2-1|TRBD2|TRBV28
TGTGCCAGCAGTTTAATGGGGACTAGGACCTACAATGAGCAGTTCTTC
CASSLMGTRTYNEQFF
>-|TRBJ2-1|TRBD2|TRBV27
TGTGCCAACAGTTTATGGGGCGGGGGGCCCTCCTACAATGAGCAGTTCTTC
CANSLWGGGPSYNEQFF
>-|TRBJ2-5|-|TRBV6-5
TGTGCCAGCAGCCGAACTTTAGACCCGACAGAGACCCAGTACTTC
CASSRTLDPTETQYF
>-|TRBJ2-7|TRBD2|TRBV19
TGTGCCAGTAGTATCTTGGGACTAGCGGGCTCCTACGAGCAGTACTTC
CASSILGLAGSYEQYF
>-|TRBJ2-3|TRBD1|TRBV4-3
TGCGCCAGCAGCCAAGAAAGGGCAGGGGGCGCGGGTAGCACAGATACGCAGTATTTT
CASSQERAGGAGSTDTQYF
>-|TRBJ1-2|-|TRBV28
TGTGCCAGCAGCTTAATTAATTATGGCTACACCTTC
CASSLINYGYTF
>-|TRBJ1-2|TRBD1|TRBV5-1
TGCGCCAGCAGCCCCTGGGACAGCTATGGCTACACCTTC
CASSPWDSYGYTF
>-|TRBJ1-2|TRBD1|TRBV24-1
TGTGCCACCAGTGATTCCGGACAGGGTGTCGGCTACACCTTC
CATSDSGQGVGYTF
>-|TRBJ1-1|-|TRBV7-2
TGTGCCAGCAGCTTAGACGCGGGTTATCTTACTGAAGCTTTCTTT
CASSLDAGYLTEAFF
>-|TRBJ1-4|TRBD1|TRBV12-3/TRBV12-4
TGTGCCAGCTCTGGGACAGTGGGTGAAAAACTGTTTTTT
CASSGTVGEKLFF
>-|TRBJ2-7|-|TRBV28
TGTGCCAGCACTCGGGGGCAATCTTACGAGCAGTACTTC
CASTRGQSYEQYF
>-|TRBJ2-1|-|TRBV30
TGTGCCTGGGTCGGGAGGGACAGGGTCCCCAATGAGCAGTTCTTC
CAWVGRDRVPNEQFF
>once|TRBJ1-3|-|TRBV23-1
TGCGCCAGCAGTCAATCTTGGTGGGGCTCTGGAAACACCATATATTTT
CASSQSWWGSGNTIYF
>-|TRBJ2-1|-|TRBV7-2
TGTGCCAGCAGCTTCTGGGAAGGGGAGCAGTTCTTC
CASSFWEGEQFF
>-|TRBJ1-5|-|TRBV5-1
TGCGCCAGCAGTATGAAGGGGGGAGCCAATCAGCCCCAGCATTTT
CASSMKGGANQPQHF
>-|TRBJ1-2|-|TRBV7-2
TGTGCCAGCAGCTTGCTGTCCCGGGACAATGGCTACACCTTC
CASSLLSRDNGYTF
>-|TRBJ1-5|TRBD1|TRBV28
TGTGCCAGCAGCCAAACCTCAGGGGGAGGTCAGCCCCAGCATTTT
CASSQTSGGGQPQHF
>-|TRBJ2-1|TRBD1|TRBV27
TGTGCCAGCAGTTCGGACAGGGGGCGGAATGAGCAGTTCTTC
CASSSDRGRNEQFF
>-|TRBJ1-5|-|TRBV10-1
TGCGCCAGCAGTGAGCTGAGGGGTCAGCCCCAGCATTTT
CASSELRGQPQHF
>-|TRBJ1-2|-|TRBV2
TGTGCCAGCAGTGAAGGGGGGGACTATGGCTACACCTTC
CASSEGGDYGYTF
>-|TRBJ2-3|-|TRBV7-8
TGTGCCAGCAGCTTAGTTTATTCGGGCACAGATACGCAGTATTTT
CASSLVYSGTDTQYF
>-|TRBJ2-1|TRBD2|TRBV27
TGTGCCAGCAGTTCCGGACTAGCCTATGAGCAGTTCTTC
CASSSGLAYEQFF
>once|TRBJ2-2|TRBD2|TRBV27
TGTGCCAGCAGTTTAGATAGCGGGAGGCGAAACACCGGGGAGCTGTTTTTT
CASSLDSGRRNTGELFF
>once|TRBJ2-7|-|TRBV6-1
TGTGCCAGCAGTGGCCCCCCGGGGGCCCTCTCCTACGAGCAGTACTTC
CASSGPPGALSYEQYF
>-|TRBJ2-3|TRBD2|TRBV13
TGTGCCAGCAGCTTAGAATTTGGAGCTGGGAGGGGTACGCAGTATTTT
CASSLEFGAGRGTQYF
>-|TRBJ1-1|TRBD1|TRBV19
TGTGCCAGTAGAGAGGAGGGGGCAGCTTTCTTT
CASREEGAAFF
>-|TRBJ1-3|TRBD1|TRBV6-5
TGTGCCATCCTACAGGGGTACTCTGGAAACACCATATATTTT
CAILQGYSGNTIYF
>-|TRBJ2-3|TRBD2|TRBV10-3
TGTGCCATCAGTAGGACTAGCGGGGGCACAGATACGCAGTATTTT
CAISRTSGGTDTQYF
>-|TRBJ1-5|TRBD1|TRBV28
TGTGCCAGCACATCTATAGGGGGCATGGGTCAGCCCCAGCATTTT
CASTSIGGMGQPQHF
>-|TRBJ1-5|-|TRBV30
TGTGCCTGGAGTGCCACAGGTGGGGGGGGTCAGCCCCAGCATTTT
CAWSATGGGGQPQHF
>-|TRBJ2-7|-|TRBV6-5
TGTGCCAGCAGTCAGCAACCGTACGAGCAGTACTTC
CASSQQPYEQYF